This TCR beta chain stems from a study of blood T cell repertoires in COVID-19. Study-wide background: COVID-19 samples, acute and convalescent, were from the United States, Italy and Spain. Sample material is recorded as cDNA or gDNA derived from T cells, B-cell-depleted T cells, or PBMCs.

V lost 6 bases, J lost 5 bases, and 2 bases stayed unmatched. The CDR3 is 13 residues long. Germline CDR1 reads MNHEY; CDR2 reads SVGAGI. Source study methods: From reference gene primer amplification, estimates of nucleated cell counts were derived. Sequencing was performed with immunoSEQ multiplex PCR; in TCRdb, only in-frame clones are kept and a portion is missing. Clonal size and the V and J genes are those of that table, whereas D and trimming came from the DNA. There are approximately 25,000 clones in the sample; around 72% occur only once, and approximately 40% lies in the top ten. The sequence derives from a woman of 80 years or more with acute or convalescent COVID-19. The chain links TRBV6-5 to TRBJ2-1; 9 bases are a match to TRBD2. Sequenced input: peripheral blood. This CDR3 is CASRGTSNNEQFF. For the CDR3, the DNA is TGTGCCAGCAGAGGGACTAGCAACAATGAGCAGTTCTTC.